The 3 T cell receptor beta chains in this list originate from one sample, sequenced in a study of cytomegalovirus exposure and HLA in healthy donors. The PCR employed 60 Vbeta primers together with 13 Jbeta primers. Method: immunoSEQ multiplex PCR; TCRdb's copy keeps in-frame clones and lacks some. The sample holds over 150,000 clones. The source material was PBMCs. Every receptor here comes from a boy younger than 18 in good health and CMV-seronegative.

J is TRBJ2-7 and V is TRBV6-1, with D perhaps matching TRBD2 (5 bases). V was trimmed by 7 bases and J by 0 bases, leaving 7 bases between them. This CDR3 contains 12 residues. Germline CDR1 reads MNHNS; CDR2 reads SASEGT. CDR3 nucleotide sequence: TGTGCCAGCATACGGGGCTCCTACGAGCAGTACTTC. The encoded protein is CASIRGSYEQYF.

The gene calls are TRBV7-9 and TRBJ2-2; 9 bases are shared with TRBD1. The CDR3 has 16 residues. Germline CDR1 SEHNR, CDR2 FQNEAQ (reference sequence). The J segment lost 0 bases and the V segment lost 11 bases, leaving 10 bases of the junction unmatched. In DNA, the CDR3 is TGTGCCTCGGACAGGGGACTCAACGCGAACACCGGGGAGCTGTTTTTT. Translation: CASDRGLNANTGELFF.

V usage is TRBV11-2 and J usage is TRBJ1-4, with D unclear. Germline V gene lookup returns CDR1 SGHAT and CDR2 FQNNGV. CDR3 size: 16 residues. The V and J ends lost 1 base and 3 bases respectively, with 12 bases between them. The chain's CDR3 is CASSLGSAGSNEKLFF. The CDR3 DNA reads as TGTGCCAGCAGCTTAGGTTCCGCCGGGTCTAATGAAAAACTGTTTTTT.